The present TCR beta chain was sequenced within a study of cytomegalovirus exposure and HLA in healthy donors. Remarks on this clone: Its antigen is still unknown.

Study-wide points: In a later analysis, V- and J-gene trimming of beta chains associated with a DCLRE1C missense variant, replicated independently.

PCR involved 60 Vbeta and 13 Jbeta primers. Repertoires were generated with immunoSEQ multiplex PCR, while TCRdb's copy carries only in-frame clones and drops some. This repertoire shows about 150,000 clones, roughly 77% found once; its top ten account for 3.5% to 4.5%. The CDR3 sequence is 15 residues long. The germline V gene encodes CDR1 MNHNS and CDR2 SASEGT. Losses at the gene ends were 5 bases for V and 7 bases for J; bases not matched to a gene: 11. The sequenced sample consisted of PBMCs. The genes are TRBV6-1 and TRBJ2-1, with 7 bases fitting TRBD1. This clonotype originated in a human donor in good health. The CDR3 bases are TGTGCCAGCAGTAGGGGGCTCCGAGAGGTGAATGAGCAGTTCTTC. Encoded protein: CASSRGLREVNEQFF.